These T cell receptor beta chains were read from a single sample in a study of cytomegalovirus exposure and HLA in healthy donors. The protocol was immunoSEQ multiplex PCR, while the TCRdb copy is restricted to in-frame clones and leaves out a portion. Here the sample spans a few hundred thousand clones, around 75% being singletons. Sequencing used PBMCs. These receptors were collected from a woman in her twenties or thirties in good health and CMV-seronegative. Both conserved end residues are part of each CDR3. Fields, in order: V gene, D gene, clone size, J gene, CDR3 DNA, CDR3 protein. A D gene is named only where the DNA matches it firmly. A clone size is listed for some rows: how often the clone was seen (once, few, many), or a class if it is expanded.

TRBV5-1,.,.,TRBJ2-7,TGCGCCAGCAGCCACGGGACACCTTTGGGCGAGCAGTACTTC,CASSHGTPLGEQYF
TRBV10-1,.,.,TRBJ2-3,TGCGCCAGCAGTGCGAGCGGCACAGATACGCAGTATTTT,CASSASGTDTQYF
TRBV5-1,.,.,TRBJ2-7,TGTGCCAGCAGCTTGACAGTAGGAAGAGTCGAGCAGTACTTC,CASSLTVGRVEQYF
TRBV2,TRBD2,.,TRBJ2-7,TGTGCCAGCAGGCTAGCGGGGGGGCAAATCGAGCAGTACTTC,CASRLAGGQIEQYF
TRBV19,.,.,TRBJ1-2,TGTGCCAGTAGTCACGACAGTGAATATGGCTACACCTTC,CASSHDSEYGYTF
TRBV9,TRBD2,.,TRBJ2-7,TGTGCCAGCAGCGTAGGATTGGGGGGGGAAACCTACGAGCAGTACTTC,CASSVGLGGETYEQYF
TRBV7-9,.,.,TRBJ1-6,TGTGCCAGCCACAGTCAGCCGAATTCACCCCTCCACTTT,CASHSQPNSPLHF
TRBV6-5,TRBD1,few,TRBJ2-1,TGTGCCAGCAGCAACAGGGGGAAGTCCTACAATGAGCAGTTCTTC,CASSNRGKSYNEQFF
TRBV11-2,.,.,TRBJ1-1,TGTGCCAGCAGCTTATTCGGCACTGAAGCTTTCTTT,CASSLFGTEAFF
TRBV11-3,TRBD1,.,TRBJ1-4,TGTGCCAGCGGGGACAGTTCAACTAATGAAAAACTGTTTTTT,CASGDSSTNEKLFF
TRBV7-9,TRBD2,.,TRBJ2-2,TGTGCCAGCAGCTCTAAACGGCTAGCGGGGTTGCTTGGTCCCGGGGAGCTGTTTTTT,CASSSKRLAGLLGPGELFF